A single sample gave rise to the 18 T cell receptor beta chains below, sequenced in a study of graft-versus-host responses after intestinal transplantation. For these TCRs, the target antigens are not known. Data came from immunoSEQ multiplex PCR; TCRdb stores just in-frame clones and leaves some out. The sample yields tens of thousands of clones, approximately 94% seen once. The source material was unstimulated CD4+ T cells sorted from spleen or lymph node cells, sampled before transplant. These TCRs come from a human donor who was the organ donor for an intestinal transplant.

The V and J genes are TRBV4-1 and TRBJ2-1; 7 bases agree with TRBD1. The CDR3 covers 10 residues. The ends lost 6 bases at V and 15 bases at J; junction bases unmatched: 5. Germline V gives CDR1 MGHRA, CDR2 YSYEKL. The CDR3 spells CASSTRGMFF. The CDR3 DNA reads TGCGCCAGCAGTACCAGGGGGATGTTCTTC.

In its sample, this clone was seen once. DNA for the CDR3: TGCAGTGGCCACAGGGGACCTGAAGCTTTCTTT. It codes for CSGHRGPEAFF. The chain employs TRBV20-1 and TRBJ1-1; 7 nucleotides align to TRBD1. With 7 bases clipped from V and 6 bases from J, the junction kept 5 bases outside the gene matches. This CDR3 is 11 amino acids long. Germline values: CDR1 DFQATT, CDR2 SNEGSKA (reference sequence).

About this clone: At one of its ends the junction is not consistent with the germline gene, which may arise from a read error. The chain employs TRBV9 and TRBJ1-2; perhaps TRBD1 as D (6 bases). The CDR3 is 14 residues long. Per the germline V gene, CDR1 is SGDLS and CDR2 is YYNGEE. This chain's CDR3 is CASSVGGQGRGYAF. The DNA for the CDR3 is TGTGCCAGCAGCGTAGGAGGGCAGGGGAGAGGCTACGCCTTC.

V and J are TRBV6-1 and TRBJ2-5; perhaps TRBD2 as D (7 bases). V lost 4 bases and J lost 11, with 11 bases in between. CDR1 MNHNS and CDR2 SASEGT come from the germline V gene. CDR3 length equals 11 residues. For the CDR3, the DNA is TGTGCCAGCAGTGCGGGGGGCCCGCAGTACTTC. This encodes CASSAGGPQYF.

The chain combines TRBV18 with TRBJ2-7, with 11 bases that match TRBD1. Trimming at V came to 2 bases and at J to 5 bases, leaving 2 bases not matched to a gene. Germline loops: CDR1 KGHSH, CDR2 LQKENI. The CDR3 is 14 residues long. The CDR3 nucleotides are TGTGCCAGCTCACCAGGGACAGGGGGACACGAGCAGTACTTC. Its translation is CASSPGTGGHEQYF.

The chain joins TRBV7-2 to TRBJ1-6, with D unclear. Trimming stripped 1 base from V and 3 bases from J, with 10 bases between. The germline V gene has CDR1 SGHTA and CDR2 FQGNSA. The length of the CDR3 is 16 residues. The CDR3: CASSLVPAFYNSPLHF. CDR3 nucleotides: TGTGCCAGCAGCTTAGTGCCAGCATTCTATAATTCACCCCTCCACTTT.

With respect to this clone: The same CDR3 also results from other DNA sequences found in this sample. The chain recombines TRBV18 with TRBJ1-2; TRBD1 is a possible D gene (5 bases). Trimming left V 3 bases short and J 6 bases short, with 11 bases between. The CDR3 runs 13 residues. The germline V gene encodes CDR1 KGHSH and CDR2 LQKENI. This CDR3 reads CASSPQGGDGYTF. The CDR3 DNA sequence: TGTGCCAGCTCACCCCAGGGCGGAGATGGCTACACCTTC.

The rearrangement joins TRBV19 to TRBJ1-6; D unclear. The CDR3 covers 13 residues. Germline V gene lookup returns CDR1 LNHDA and CDR2 SQIVND (reference sequence). V lost 7 bases to trimming and J lost 7 bases, with 11 bases between them. The CDR3 DNA reads TGTGCCAGTAAAGATACAGCGAATTCACCCCTCCACTTT. Its translation is CASKDTANSPLHF. Using reference TRBV19 and TRBJ1-6 for the parts outside the CDR3, the full variable domain is DGGITQSPKYLFRKEGQNVTLSCEQNLNHDAMYWYRQDPGQGLRLIYYSQIVNDFQKGDIAEGYSVSREKKESFPLTVTSAQKNPTAFYLCASKDTANSPLHFGNGTRLTVT.

V is TRBV7-9 and J is TRBJ2-7; either TRBD1 or TRBD2 may fit D (6 bases each). V was cut by 0 bases and J by 4 bases, with 16 bases left in between. The germline CDR1 and CDR2 sequences are SEHNR and FQNEAQ (reference sequence). The CDR3 is 16 residues long. The CDR3 sequence: CASSLAEGKGTYEQYF. The CDR3 bases are TGTGCCAGCAGCTTAGCGGAGGGGAAGGGGACATACGAGCAGTACTTC.

The chain combines TRBV30 with TRBJ2-1; 7 positions match TRBD2. V lost 5 bases and J lost 1; bases outside the gene matches: 8. The CDR3 is 15 amino acids. Germline V CDR1 and CDR2: GTSNPN, SVGIG (reference sequence). CDR3 nucleotides: TGTGCCTGGGATGACCGGGACTATTCCTACAATGAGCAGTTCTTC. Its translation: CAWDDRDYSYNEQFF.

This chain connects TRBV6-1 to TRBJ2-7; TRBD2 is a possible D gene (6 bases). CDR1 is MNHNS and CDR2 is SASEGT in the germline V gene. The germline V and J ends were trimmed by 4 bases and 2 bases, with 15 bases remaining between them. CDR3 size: 15 residues. The CDR3 loop is CASSVLGSGAYEQYF. CDR3 coding DNA: TGTGCCAGCAGTGTCCTGGGTAGCGGTGCCTACGAGCAGTACTTC.

The chain is built from TRBV7-2 and TRBJ2-5; maybe TRBD2 (7 bases). Trimming removed 3 bases from V and 0 bases from J, with 14 bases in between. Germline CDR1 reads SGHTA; CDR2 reads FQGNSA. The CDR3 runs 16 residues. CDR3 bases: TGTGCCAGCAGCTTTGCTGCGGGGGCGTACCAAGAGACCCAGTACTTC. Its protein product is CASSFAAGAYQETQYF.

This sequence joins TRBV5-1 and TRBJ1-2, with TRBD1 matching 7 bases. Germline V gene sequence: CDR1 SGHRS, CDR2 YFSETQ. V gave up 4 bases and J gave up 0 bases; unmatched junction bases: 9. This CDR3 contains 16 residues. The CDR3 DNA follows: TGCGCCAGCAGCGGCGGGACAGCCCTCACTAACTATGGCTACACCTTC. Translating gives CASSGGTALTNYGYTF.

The chain links TRBV7-8 to TRBJ2-1; the D is unclear. Germline V gives CDR1 SGHVS, CDR2 FQNEAQ. Deletions cut 2 bases from V and 4 bases from J, with 6 bases between. This CDR3 contains 13 residues. CDR3 coding DNA: TGTGCCAGCAGCTTACAAGGTTACAATGAGCAGTTCTTC. This encodes CASSLQGYNEQFF.

The chain links TRBV5-5 to TRBJ1-2, with D perhaps matching TRBD1 (5 bases). Germline V lookup: CDR1 SGHKS, CDR2 YYEKEE (reference sequence). Trimming pared 0 bases from V and 4 bases from J, leaving 10 bases between. The CDR3 has 14 amino acids. The CDR3 here is CASSLVGVTYGYTF. The CDR3 bases are TGTGCCAGCAGCTTGGTAGGGGTTACCTATGGCTACACCTTC.

CDR3 sequence reads: CASTIGSSYNEQFF. For the CDR3, the DNA is TGTGCCAGCACAATCGGGAGCTCCTACAATGAGCAGTTCTTC. J is TRBJ2-1 and V is TRBV7-9, with D perhaps matching TRBD2 (6 bases). Germline V CDR1 and CDR2: SEHNR, FQNEAQ (reference sequence). CDR3 length: 14 residues. The ends were cut back, 7 bases at V and 0 bases at J, with 10 bases in the middle.

The chain joins TRBV10-3 to TRBJ2-3; the D gene is possibly TRBD2 (6 bases). This CDR3 has 13 residues. Germline CDR1 and CDR2: ENHRY and SYGVKD. V was pared by 2 bases and J by 3 bases, with 6 bases between. The CDR3 DNA is TGTGCCATCAGTGAGGGGGGGACAGATACGCAGTATTTT. Residues: CAISEGGTDTQYF.

This clone was seen a single time. V and J are TRBV6-5 and TRBJ1-1; D gene unclear. Germline V lookup: CDR1 MNHEY, CDR2 SVGAGI. Trimming removed 7 bases at V and 0 bases at J, with 12 bases between. The CDR3 runs to 14 residues. CDR3 region: CASTRTAMNTEAFF. The CDR3 coding sequence is TGTGCCAGCACCCGGACTGCGATGAACACTGAAGCTTTCTTT.